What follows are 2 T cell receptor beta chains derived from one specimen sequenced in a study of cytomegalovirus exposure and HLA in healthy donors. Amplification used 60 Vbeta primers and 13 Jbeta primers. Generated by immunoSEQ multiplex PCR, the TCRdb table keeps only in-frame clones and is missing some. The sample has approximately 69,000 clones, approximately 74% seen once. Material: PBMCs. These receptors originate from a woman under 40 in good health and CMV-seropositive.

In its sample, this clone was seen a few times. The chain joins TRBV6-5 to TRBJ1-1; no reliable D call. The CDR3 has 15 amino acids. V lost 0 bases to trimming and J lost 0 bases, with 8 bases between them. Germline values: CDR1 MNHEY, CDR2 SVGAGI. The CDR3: CASSYSVRLNTEAFF. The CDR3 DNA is TGTGCCAGCAGTTACTCGGTCAGGTTGAACACTGAAGCTTTCTTT.

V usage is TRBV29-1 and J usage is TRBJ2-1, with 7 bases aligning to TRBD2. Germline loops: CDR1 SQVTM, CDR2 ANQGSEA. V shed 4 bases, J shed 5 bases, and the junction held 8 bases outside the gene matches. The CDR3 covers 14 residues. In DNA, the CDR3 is TGCAGCGTTGGGTCGGGTCTAGCGGACAATGAGCAGTTCTTC. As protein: CSVGSGLADNEQFF.